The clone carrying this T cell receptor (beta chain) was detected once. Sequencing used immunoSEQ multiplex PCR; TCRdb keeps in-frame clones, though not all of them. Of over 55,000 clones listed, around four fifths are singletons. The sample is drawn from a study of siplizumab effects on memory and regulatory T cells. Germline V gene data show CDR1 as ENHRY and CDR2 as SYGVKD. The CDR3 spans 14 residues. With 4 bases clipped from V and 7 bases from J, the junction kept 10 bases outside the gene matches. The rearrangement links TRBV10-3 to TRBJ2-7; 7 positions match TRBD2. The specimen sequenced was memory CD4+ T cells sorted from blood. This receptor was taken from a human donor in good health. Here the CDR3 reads CAISGGGTATEQYF. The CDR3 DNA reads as TGTGCCATCAGTGGGGGAGGGACGGCTACAGAGCAGTACTTC.